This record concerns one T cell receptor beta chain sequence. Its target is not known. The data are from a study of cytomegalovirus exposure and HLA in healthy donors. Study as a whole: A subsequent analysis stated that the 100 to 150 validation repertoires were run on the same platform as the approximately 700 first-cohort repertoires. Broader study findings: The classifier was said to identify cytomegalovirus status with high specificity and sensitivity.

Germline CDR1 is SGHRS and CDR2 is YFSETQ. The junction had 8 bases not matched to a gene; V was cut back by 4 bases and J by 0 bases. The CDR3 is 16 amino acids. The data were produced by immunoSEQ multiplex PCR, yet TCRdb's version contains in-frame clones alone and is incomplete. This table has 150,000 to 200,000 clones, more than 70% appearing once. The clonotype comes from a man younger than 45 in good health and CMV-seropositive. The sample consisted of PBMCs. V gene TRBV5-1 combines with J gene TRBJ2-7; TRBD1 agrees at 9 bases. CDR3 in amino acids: CASSPRTGEVSYEQYF. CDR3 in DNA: TGCGCCAGCAGCCCCCGGACAGGGGAGGTCTCCTACGAGCAGTACTTC. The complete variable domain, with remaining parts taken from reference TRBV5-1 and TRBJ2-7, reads KAGVTQTPRYLIKTRGQQVTLSCSPISGHRSVSWYQQTPGQGLQFLFEYFSETQRNKGNFPGRFSGRQFSNSRSEMNVSTLELGDSALYLCASSPRTGEVSYEQYFGPGTRLTVT.